These 30 T cell receptor beta chains were sequenced from one sample in a study of regulatory T cells in long-lasting Graves disease (dated by TCRdb to the early 2020s). The method was multiplex PCR. Sequenced using an Illumina HiSeq 4000. CDR3 regions were amplified by Arm-PCR with iRepertoire HTBI primers to construct TCR beta libraries. TCRdb reprocessing: public reads trimmed at Q25 with fastp, clones called with MiXCR, in-frame beta chains kept. Under each unique CDR3 protein, matching rows form one entry showing the most common genes and DNA. The sample data list hundreds of thousands of distinct CDR3 sequences, and roughly 12% of these were observed just once. The ten largest clones represent 10% of the sample. The time point label, as the study defines it: newly diagnosed GD, antithyroid drugs for less than 3 months. For both TCR sequencing and RNA sequencing, RNA was extracted from PBMCs using TRIzol.

The same sample was also studied in work on T cells in Graves' hyperthyroidism and ophthalmopathy.

Sequenced material: peripheral blood mononuclear cells (PBMCs), taken at new diagnosis, from a patient treated with antithyroid drugs. These receptors originate from a young man with Graves disease. Donor details come from another sample of the same person, matched by shared clones.

This clonotype was counted ten times or more. The chain recombines TRBV19 with TRBJ2-5, with TRBD2 matching over 13 bases. CDR1 is LNHDA and CDR2 is SQIVND in the germline V gene (reference sequence). The J segment lost 5 bases and the V segment lost 9 bases, leaving 6 bases of the junction unmatched. CDR3 size: 14 residues. Here the CDR3 reads CASSGLAGAETQYF. The CDR3 nucleotides are TGTGCCAGCAGCGGACTAGCGGGAGCGGAGACCCAGTACTTC.

Many counts were recorded for this clonotype. The V and J genes are TRBV7-2 and TRBJ1-6; no firm D call. This CDR3 spans 16 amino acids. Germline-derived CDR1 and CDR2 are SGHTA and FQGNSA. Deletions cut 5 bases from V and 7 bases from J, with 18 bases between. The CDR3 protein is CASSLRVGGGNSPLHF. CDR3 coding DNA: TGTGCCAGCAGCCTAAGGGTAGGAGGAGGAAATTCACCCCTCCACTTT.

In regard to this clonotype: Germline is not matched at one junction end, which may reflect a read error. This rearrangement joins TRBV7-7 to TRBJ2-7, with D perhaps given as TRBD1 or TRBD2 (5 bases each). Germline V gene data show CDR1 as SSHAT and CDR2 as FNYEAQ (reference sequence). This CDR3 region has 14 residues. The CDR3 reads CASSRQGDRDEQYF. CDR3 coding DNA: TGTGCTAGCAGCCGGCAAGGGGACCGGGACGAGCAGTACTTC.

This clonotype was observed many times. The chain is built from TRBV7-8 and TRBJ1-1, with D maybe TRBD1 (5 bases). The germline CDR1 and CDR2 sequences are SGHVS and FQNEAQ. Deletions cut 1 base from V and 0 bases from J, with 12 bases between. The CDR3 sequence is 16 residues long. As DNA, the CDR3 is TGTGCCAGCAGCTTAGAATCGCAGGGTTTGAACACTGAAGCTTTCTTT. Its translation is CASSLESQGLNTEAFF.

In this sample, this clonotype is medium-sized. The CDR3 DNA follows: TGTGCCAGCAGCAACACGACCGGTCGTGAGCAGTTCTTC. It codes for CASSNTTGREQFF. The rearrangement uses TRBV2 and TRBJ2-1; unclear D gene. Trimming pared 6 bases from V and 9 bases from J, leaving 15 bases between. The CDR3 has 13 amino acids. Germline V gives CDR1 SNHLY, CDR2 FYNNEI.

This clonotype was detected only a few times. The chain has TRBV18 and TRBJ1-2, with D possibly TRBD1 on 5 matching bases. CDR1 and CDR2 from the germline V gene are KGHSH and LQKENI. The CDR3 sequence is 13 residues long. Trimming cost V 1 base and J 2 bases, with 5 bases left between them. CDR3 region: CASSPHRNYGYTF. CDR3 sequence (DNA): TGTGCCAGCTCACCACACAGGAACTATGGCTACACCTTC.

This clonotype was seen a handful of times. The chain is built from TRBV12-3 or TRBV12-4 and TRBJ1-1; D gene ambiguous. The CDR3 is made up of 14 amino acids. V lost 6 bases, J lost 5 bases, and 16 bases lay in between. The CDR3 here is CASRANSENTEAFF. The CDR3 DNA follows: TGTGCCAGCAGGGCTAACAGTGAGAATACTGAAGCTTTCTTT.

This clonotype occurred a few times. A much larger clone sits a single nucleotide away, making a read error possible. The CDR3 carries no conserved terminal phenylalanine or tryptophan, so it likely arises from a read error. The chain carries TRBV20-1 and TRBJ2-2, with 10 bases aligning to TRBD2. This CDR3 has 16 residues. After removal of 1 base from V and 7 bases from J, the junction contained 9 bases not matched to a gene. From germline, CDR1 is DFQATT and CDR2 SNEGSKA (reference sequence). CDR3 loop: CSARGAGGPKGGELFL. The CDR3 coding sequence is TGCAGTGCTAGAGGAGCGGGAGGGCCAAAGGGCGGGGAGCTGTTTCTT.

Ten or more counts support this clonotype. The rearrangement joins TRBV3-1 to TRBJ1-2; no firm D call. Germline CDR1 reads LGHDT; CDR2 reads YNNKEL (reference sequence). V was cut by 1 base and J by 8 bases, with 8 bases left in between. CDR3 length: 12 amino acids. The chain's CDR3 is CASSQGGGGYTF. CDR3 nucleotide sequence: TGTGCCAGCAGCCAAGGGGGTGGCGGCTACACCTTC.

The V gene is TRBV30, the J gene TRBJ1-5; no reliable D call. This CDR3 contains 15 residues. In germline, CDR1 is GTSNPN, CDR2 SVGIG (reference sequence). V lost 0 bases and J lost 0, with 9 bases in between. CDR3 protein: CAWSVGRASNQPQHF. CDR3 nucleotides: TGTGCCTGGAGTGTAGGGCGGGCTAGCAATCAGCCCCAGCATTTT.

The J gene is TRBJ1-2, the V gene TRBV3-1; no clear D gene. V was cut by 0 bases and J by 2 bases, with 7 bases left in between. The germline gives CDR1 LGHDT, CDR2 YNNKEL (reference sequence). The CDR3 is 14 residues long. The CDR3: CASSQDLINYGYTF. As DNA, the CDR3 is TGTGCCAGCAGCCAAGATTTAATCAACTATGGCTACACCTTC.

Ten or more counts support this clonotype. As DNA, the CDR3 is TGTGCCAGCTCCCTTCACCGGGACTCCTACGAGCAGTACTTC. Residues: CASSLHRDSYEQYF. V and J are TRBV18 and TRBJ2-7; the D gene is possibly TRBD2 (5 bases). This CDR3 has 14 amino acids. The V gene's germline CDR1 is KGHSH and CDR2 LQKENI. V was trimmed by 6 bases and J by 0 bases, leaving 12 bases between them.

V is TRBV24-1 and J is TRBJ2-7; D call uncertain. V shed 3 bases and J shed 3 bases, with 8 bases lying between them. The CDR3 consists of 13 residues. Germline loops: CDR1 KGHDR, CDR2 SFDVKD. The CDR3 reads CATSDAAFYEQYF. Here the CDR3 DNA reads TGTGCCACCAGTGATGCAGCTTTCTACGAGCAGTACTTC.

The V gene is TRBV27, the J gene TRBJ2-1; D call uncertain. Germline lookup yields CDR1 MNHEY and CDR2 SMNVEV (reference sequence). Trimming shortened V by 1 base and J by 0 bases, and 10 bases separated the two germline ends. The CDR3 is 16 residues long. The CDR3 DNA follows: TGTGCCAGCAGTTTATATGGTGATAGCTCCTACAATGAGCAGTTCTTC. It encodes CASSLYGDSSYNEQFF.

This clonotype was detected ten times or more. The V gene is TRBV7-8, the J gene TRBJ1-6; 8 bases fit TRBD1. This CDR3 comprises 18 residues. Trimming cost V 6 bases and J 7 bases; bases outside gene matches: 17. The germline V gene has CDR1 SGHVS and CDR2 FQNEAQ. CDR3 coding DNA: TGTGCCAGCAGACTCCGGGACAGGTTGCAAGCCTCAAATTCACCCCTCCACTTT. It specifies CASRLRDRLQASNSPLHF.

Many counts were recorded for this clonotype. V and J are TRBV11-2 and TRBJ1-1; D gene ambiguous. CDR3 length: 13 amino acids. The germline V and J ends were trimmed by 1 base and 5 bases, with 8 bases remaining between them. Germline V CDR1 and CDR2: SGHAT, FQNNGV. Here the CDR3 reads CASSLGSVTEAFF. The CDR3 DNA reads TGTGCCAGCAGCTTAGGGTCGGTGACTGAAGCTTTCTTT.

At least ten counts were recorded for this clonotype. The V and J genes are TRBV29-1 and TRBJ2-7, with TRBD2 matching 9 bases. This CDR3 contains 15 residues. Losses at the gene ends were 0 bases for V and 2 bases for J; bases not matched to a gene: 5. The germline V gene encodes CDR1 SQVTM and CDR2 ANQGSEA. CDR3 DNA sequence: TGCAGCGTTGAAGAACCCACTAGCGGGCCCTACGAGCAGTACTTC. It codes for CSVEEPTSGPYEQYF.

This clonotype was seen a few times. The chain is built from TRBV19 and TRBJ1-1, with D unclear. Trimming shortened V by 9 bases and J by 4 bases, and 18 bases separated the two germline ends. The CDR3 sequence is 14 residues long. Per the germline V gene, CDR1 is LNHDA and CDR2 is SQIVND (reference sequence). CDR3 sequence (DNA): TGTGCCAGCATGGTCGGACTTTCGAGCACTGAAGCTTTCTTT. This sequence encodes CASMVGLSSTEAFF.

This clonotype was recorded at least ten times. V is TRBV27 and J is TRBJ2-7; perhaps TRBD1 as D (5 bases). The CDR3 runs to 14 residues. Germline V gene sequence: CDR1 MNHEY, CDR2 SMNVEV (reference sequence). The germline V and J ends were trimmed by 5 bases and 5 bases, with 16 bases remaining between them. CDR3 in DNA: TGTGCCAGCAGTGAGGTAGGGGCCGTGGACGAGCAGTACTTC. It specifies CASSEVGAVDEQYF.

This clonotype was seen many times. The chain employs TRBV7-9 and TRBJ2-7, with D perhaps TRBD1 (5 bases). The V gene's germline CDR1 is SEHNR and CDR2 FQNEAQ (reference sequence). The V and J ends lost 5 bases and 4 bases respectively, with 18 bases between them. The CDR3 runs to 15 residues. CDR3 DNA: TGTGCCAGCAGCGCTTTGGAGACAGCGAATTACGAGCAGTACTTC. Translating gives CASSALETANYEQYF.

This clonotype showed up many times. The chain recombines TRBV29-1 with TRBJ2-3; 12 bases agree with TRBD2. The V gene's germline CDR1 is SQVTM and CDR2 ANQGSEA. The CDR3 runs to 15 residues. Unmatched junction bases numbered 6, after V lost 3 bases and J lost 5 bases. The chain's CDR3 is CSVEKRLAGEDTQYF. CDR3 sequence (DNA): TGCAGCGTTGAGAAACGACTAGCGGGAGAAGATACGCAGTATTTT.

This clonotype was seen more than once but under ten times. The chain's CDR3 is CASKPGLEAYEQYF. DNA of the CDR3: TGTGCCAGCAAACCGGGACTAGAAGCCTACGAGCAGTACTTC. The V gene is TRBV19, the J gene TRBJ2-7; 8 nucleotides match TRBD2. Germline V gives CDR1 LNHDA, CDR2 SQIVND (reference sequence). The trim removed 9 bases at V and 2 bases at J, leaving 9 bases unmatched. This CDR3 contains 14 residues.

This clonotype was counted ten times or more. CDR3 bases: TGTGCCAGCAGTGGGGGAGGATATGGCTACACCTTC. This translates into CASSGGGYGYTF. This chain connects TRBV12-3 or TRBV12-4 to TRBJ1-2; possibly TRBD1 for D (5 bases). V lost 5 bases and J lost 5, with 9 bases in between. This CDR3 region has 12 residues.

This clonotype has at least ten counts. The J gene is TRBJ2-4, the V gene TRBV29-1; the D call may be TRBD1 or TRBD2 (7 bases each). The CDR3 loop spans 14 amino acids. Germline V lookup: CDR1 SQVTM, CDR2 ANQGSEA. V was cut by 6 bases and J by 1 base, with 13 bases left in between. The CDR3 nucleotides read TGCAGCGTCCGACAGGGAGGGGCCAAAAACATTCAGTACTTC. Translated: CSVRQGGAKNIQYF.

This clonotype was seen more than once but under ten times. This chain connects TRBV20-1 to TRBJ2-7, with 7 bases fitting TRBD2. Looked up from germline, CDR1 is DFQATT and CDR2 is SNEGSKA (reference sequence). The CDR3 sequence is 14 residues long. With V trimmed by 4 bases and J by 4 bases, 10 bases remained unmatched. CDR3 residues: CSANPGEGPYEQYF. In DNA form, the CDR3 reads TGCAGTGCTAACCCCGGGGAGGGACCATACGAGCAGTACTTC.

This clonotype was detected only a few times. The genes are TRBV3-1 and TRBJ2-7; 11 nucleotides match TRBD2. There are 14 residues in the CDR3. Losses at the gene ends were 9 bases for V and 4 bases for J; bases not matched to a gene: 8. Germline V CDR1 and CDR2: LGHDT, YNNKEL (reference sequence). DNA for the CDR3: TGTGCCAGTCGGGGTAGCGGGAGGGGTTACGAGCAGTACTTC. Encoded protein: CASRGSGRGYEQYF.

This clonotype was observed at least ten times. J is TRBJ2-5 and V is TRBV15; 12 nucleotides match TRBD1. The V segment lost 5 bases and the J segment 5 bases; nucleotides outside the gene matches: 9. Per the germline V gene, CDR1 is LNHNV and CDR2 is YYDKDF (reference sequence). The CDR3 contains 16 residues. The CDR3 loop is CATSFGGTGGWETQYF. The CDR3 nucleotides read TGTGCCACCAGCTTCGGAGGGACAGGGGGCTGGGAGACCCAGTACTTC.

As to this clonotype: This may be a read error: a much more frequent sequence differs by one nucleotide. This chain connects TRBV12-3 or TRBV12-4 to TRBJ2-7; no definite D call. CDR3 length equals 12 residues. CDR3: CASSLATSERYF. DNA of the CDR3: TGTGCCAGCAGTTTAGCAACCTCCGAGCGGTACTTC.

At least ten counts were recorded for this clonotype. The chain carries TRBV29-1 and TRBJ1-1; TRBD1 is a possible D gene (6 bases). The germline V gene has CDR1 SQVTM and CDR2 ANQGSEA. CDR3 size: 12 residues. V gave up 3 bases and J gave up 8 bases, with 13 bases separating them. The CDR3 loop is CSVDRGGREAFF. In DNA, the CDR3 is TGCAGCGTTGATCGGGGGGGCAGAGAAGCTTTCTTT.

Many counts were recorded for this clonotype. This chain links TRBV28 with TRBJ2-5; no firm D call. V dropped 3 bases and J dropped 3 bases, with 8 bases sitting between them. In germline, CDR1 is MDHEN, CDR2 SYDVKM. The CDR3 totals 13 residues. The CDR3 here is CASSFVAEETQYF. DNA for the CDR3: TGTGCCAGCAGTTTTGTGGCTGAAGAGACCCAGTACTTC.